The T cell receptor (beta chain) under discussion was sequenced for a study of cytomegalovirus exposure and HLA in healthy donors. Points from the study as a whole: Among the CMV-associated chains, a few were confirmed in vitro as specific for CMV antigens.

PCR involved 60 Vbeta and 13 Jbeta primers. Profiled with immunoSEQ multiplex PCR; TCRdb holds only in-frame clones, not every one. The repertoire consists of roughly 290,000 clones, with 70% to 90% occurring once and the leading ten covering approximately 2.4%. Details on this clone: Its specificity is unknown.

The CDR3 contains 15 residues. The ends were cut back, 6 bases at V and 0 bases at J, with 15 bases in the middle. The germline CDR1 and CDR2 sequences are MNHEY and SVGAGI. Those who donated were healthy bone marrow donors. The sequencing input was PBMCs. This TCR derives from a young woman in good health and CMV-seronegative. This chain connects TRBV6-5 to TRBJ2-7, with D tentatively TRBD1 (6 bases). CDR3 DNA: TGTGCCAGCAGGGGGGAAACAGGGTCCTCCTACGAGCAGTACTTC. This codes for CASRGETGSSYEQYF.